The 15 T cell receptor beta chains given below trace back to one sample, sequenced in a study of molecular identifiers for immune sequencing clone quantification. TCRdb re-derived calls from the PCR reads in MiXCR, one entry per CDR3 protein. The table lists under 800,000 distinct CDR3 sequences, over 25% of them singletons. Material for sequencing was naive CD8+ T cells from blood, with Jurkat cell RNA spiked in. Indicated subset: FACS-sorted CD8+CD4-CCR7+CD45RA+ naive T cells. These receptors originate from a human donor in good health. Some libraries in this study had Jurkat cell RNA spiked in.

Regarding this clonotype: A much larger clone sits a single nucleotide away, making a read error possible. The V and J genes are TRBV4-1 and TRBJ2-1; 8 bases fit TRBD1. CDR3 length: 13 amino acids. In germline, CDR1 is MGHRA, CDR2 YSYEKL. The CDR3 coding sequence is TGCGCCAGCGGGCAGACAGGGGATAATGAGCAGATCTTC. This encodes CASGQTGDNEQIF.

This sequence joins TRBV28 and TRBJ2-7; D is tentatively TRBD1 or TRBD2 (5 bases each). Trimming removed 5 bases at V and 2 bases at J, with 10 bases between. This CDR3 is built from 13 residues. Germline CDR1 MDHEN, CDR2 SYDVKM. The DNA for the CDR3 is TGTGCCAGCAGTGGGGACGGGGCCTACGAGCAGTACTTC. This encodes CASSGDGAYEQYF.

This clonotype was seen a few times. Being one base from a much bigger clone, this may be a read error. Here the CDR3 omits its conserved ending phenylalanine or tryptophan, so a read error is the likely source. The rearrangement links TRBV7-9 to TRBJ2-7; 8 nucleotides agree with TRBD2. The J segment lost 6 bases and the V segment lost 4 bases, leaving 8 bases of the junction unmatched. CDR3 size: 14 residues. CDR1 is SEHNR, CDR2 FQNEAQ, per germline (reference sequence). CDR3 coding DNA: TGTGCCAGCAGCTCTCTCGCGGGAGGATCCGAGCAGTACCTC. Encoded protein: CASSSLAGGSEQYL.

Details on this clonotype: Being one base from a much bigger clone, this may be a read error. The J gene is TRBJ2-7, the V gene TRBV30; 7 nucleotides match TRBD2. CDR1 GTSNPN and CDR2 SVGIG come from the germline V gene (reference sequence). This CDR3 has 15 residues. CDR3 in amino acids: CAWSLGLLSSYEQCF. DNA for the CDR3: TGTGCCTGGAGTCTGGGACTACTGAGCTCCTACGAGCAGTGCTTC.

Worth noting for this clonotype: This clone may be a read error of a much larger clone one base away. V is TRBV7-3 and J is TRBJ2-3; TRBD2 agrees at 7 bases. Trimming at V came to 5 bases and at J to 4 bases, leaving 12 bases not matched to a gene. The CDR3 length is 16 residues. Germline V gene data show CDR1 as SGHTA and CDR2 as FQGTGA. CDR3 bases: TGTGCCAGCAGCCCGACTAGCCGGAGGGCCGCAGATACGCAGTATTTT. It yields the protein CASSPTSRRAADTQYF. Full variable domain (rest looked up from reference TRBV7-3 and TRBJ2-3): GAGVSQTPSNKVTEKGKYVELRCDPISGHTALYWYRQSLGQGPEFLIYFQGTGAADDSGLPNDRFFAVRPEGSVSTLKIQRTERGDSAVYLCASSPTSRRAADTQYFGPGTRLTVL.

In its sample, this clonotype was seen many times. The V call is TRBV12-3 or TRBV12-4, the J call TRBJ2-1; 7 bases map to TRBD1. The V segment lost 6 bases and the J segment 4 bases; nucleotides outside the gene matches: 9. This CDR3 has 15 amino acids. The CDR3 loop is CASRDRTGPYNEQFF. Written as DNA, the CDR3 is TGTGCCAGCAGAGACCGGACAGGCCCTTACAATGAGCAGTTCTTC.

Comment on this clonotype: Germline is not matched at one junction end, which may reflect a read error. The chain joins TRBV9 to TRBJ2-7, with a tentative D call TRBD2 (6 bases). The germline gives CDR1 SGDLS, CDR2 YYNGEE. This CDR3 is 15 amino acids long. The CDR3 spells CASSPSGLQAYERYF. Here the CDR3 DNA reads TGTGCCAGCAGCCCTTCGGGACTCCAAGCCTACGAGCGGTACTTC.

At least ten counts were recorded for this clonotype. The V and J genes are TRBV19 and TRBJ1-1; possible D gene TRBD1, 6 bases. This CDR3 is built from 12 residues. With 10 bases removed from V and 0 bases from J, the gap between germline ends came to 9 bases. In germline, CDR1 is LNHDA, CDR2 SQIVND (reference sequence). The DNA of the CDR3 is TGTGCCACCGGGGGCCTGAACACTGAAGCTTTCTTT. It yields the protein CATGGLNTEAFF.

In its sample, this clonotype was seen many times. V and J are TRBV5-1 and TRBJ2-7; D not resolved. CDR1 SGHRS and CDR2 YFSETQ come from the germline V gene. With 4 bases removed from V and 6 bases from J, the gap between germline ends came to 14 bases. The CDR3 covers 13 residues. The CDR3 sequence is CASSLDPFPEQYF. In DNA form, the CDR3 reads TGCGCCAGCAGCCTGGACCCGTTCCCCGAGCAGTACTTC.

This clonotype was recorded a few times. The chain combines TRBV14 with TRBJ1-6, with D possibly TRBD1 on 6 matching bases. This CDR3 has 15 residues. Germline CDR1 and CDR2: SGHDN and FVKESK. Trimming cost V 1 base and J 6 bases, with 10 bases left between them. The CDR3 spells CASSQVRGRNSPLHF. The CDR3 DNA follows: TGTGCCAGCAGCCAAGTCAGGGGCCGTAATTCACCCCTCCACTTT.

The chain employs TRBV10-3 and TRBJ2-7, with D maybe TRBD1 (6 bases). The V gene's germline CDR1 is ENHRY and CDR2 SYGVKD. This CDR3 is built from 15 residues. With 6 bases removed from V and 6 bases from J, the gap between germline ends came to 21 bases. DNA for the CDR3: TGTGCCATCAGCCCAGGGGAAGGTAGGGTAAGCGAGCAGTACTTC. This translates into CAISPGEGRVSEQYF.

The chain carries TRBV11-2 and TRBJ1-1, with a tentative D call TRBD1 (6 bases). The CDR3 loop spans 15 amino acids. Germline V lookup: CDR1 SGHAT, CDR2 FQNNGV. V was cut by 4 bases and J by 7 bases, with 19 bases left in between. CDR3 residues: CASSSGQHRRIEAFF. The CDR3 DNA is TGTGCCAGCAGCTCCGGACAGCACCGACGTATTGAAGCTTTCTTT.

This clonotype was observed many times. The V call is TRBV7-2, the J call TRBJ2-7, with D tentatively TRBD1 (6 bases). The V gene's germline CDR1 is SGHTA and CDR2 FQGNSA. Trimming took 5 bases from V and 4 from J, leaving 18 bases between them. The CDR3 length is 15 residues. The CDR3 bases are TGTGCCAGCAGCCCCGACAGGAATTCATATTACGAGCAGTACTTC. Encoded protein: CASSPDRNSYYEQYF.

For this clonotype: This could be a read error, since a much larger clone is one nucleotide away. The genes are TRBV7-9 and TRBJ1-1; maybe TRBD1 (6 bases). The CDR3 covers 15 residues. CDR1 is SEHNR and CDR2 is FQNEAQ in the germline V gene (reference sequence). The CDR3 loop is CDSSLVRGGNTEAFF. CDR3 sequence (DNA): TGTGACAGCAGCTTAGTCAGGGGAGGAAACACTGAAGCTTTCTTT.

V is TRBV10-3 and J is TRBJ1-6; 8 nucleotides match TRBD1. Germline-derived CDR1 and CDR2 are ENHRY and SYGVKD. Trimming took 3 bases from V and 8 from J; bases not matched to a gene: 12. This CDR3 spans 17 amino acids. The CDR3 DNA reads as TGTGCCATCAGTGACTACCTTGGACAGGGCGGGGATTCACCCCTCCACTTT. This codes for CAISDYLGQGGDSPLHF.